The 21 T cell receptor beta chains listed next were all sequenced from one sample in a study of cytotoxic CD8 clonotypes in ibrutinib-treated CLL. Profiled with immunoSEQ multiplex PCR; TCRdb holds only in-frame clones, not every one. The sample shows about 160,000 clones, 81% of them seen only once. The input for sequencing was PBMCs, taken after 12 months of ibrutinib treatment. The receptors stem from a human donor with chronic lymphocytic leukemia.

The chain is built from TRBV14 and TRBJ2-1; 8 bases align to TRBD2. V gave up 4 bases and J gave up 5 bases; unmatched junction bases: 7. Germline-derived CDR1 and CDR2 are SGHDN and FVKESK. CDR3 length: 15 amino acids. The CDR3 protein is CASSPVAGLNNEQFF. As DNA, the CDR3 is TGTGCCAGCAGCCCGGTAGCGGGATTAAACAATGAGCAGTTCTTC.

This chain connects TRBV5-5 to TRBJ2-5; D possibly corresponds to TRBD1 (6 bases). Germline V CDR1 and CDR2: SGHKS, YYEKEE (reference sequence). This CDR3 region has 13 residues. Trimming pared 6 bases from V and 1 base from J, leaving 10 bases between. In DNA, the CDR3 is TGTGCCAGCACGGACAGCTTCCAAGAGACCCAGTACTTC. It translates to CASTDSFQETQYF.

J is TRBJ2-1 and V is TRBV6-5; D could derive from TRBD1 or TRBD2 (5 bases each). CDR1 and CDR2 from the germline V gene are MNHEY and SVGAGI. There are 12 residues in the CDR3. Trimming took off 7 bases at V and 12 bases at J, with 16 bases between the two ends. The CDR3 DNA follows: TGTGCCAGCATCCAGGCTGGGGGTTTGCAGTTCTTC. Encoded protein: CASIQAGGLQFF.

This sequence joins TRBV10-3 and TRBJ1-4, with D perhaps TRBD1 (5 bases). Germline CDR1 is ENHRY and CDR2 is SYGVKD. V was trimmed by 10 bases and J by 8 bases, leaving 11 bases between them. This CDR3 is built from 11 residues. This CDR3 reads CATLGEEKLFF. For the CDR3, the DNA is TGTGCCACGCTGGGGGAGGAAAAACTGTTTTTT.

The chain carries TRBV9 and TRBJ1-1, with 8 positions matching TRBD1. There are 13 residues in the CDR3. V dropped 2 bases and J dropped 3; count of bases not matched to a gene: 0. Germline V CDR1 and CDR2: SGDLS, YYNGEE. This chain's CDR3 is CASSVRGHTEAFF. CDR3 nucleotide sequence: TGTGCCAGCAGCGTCAGGGGGCACACTGAAGCTTTCTTT.

The V call is TRBV5-4, the J call TRBJ1-2; D gene ambiguous. From germline, CDR1 is SGHNT and CDR2 YYREEE (reference sequence). The CDR3 is 12 residues long. V was cut by 10 bases and J by 5 bases, with 15 bases left in between. The CDR3 DNA reads TGTGCCCCTGGAACGATCGAGTATGGCTACACCTTC. Translation: CAPGTIEYGYTF.

A single count supports this clone. This chain joins TRBV5-4 and TRBJ2-1; TRBD2 matches at 11 bases. Germline V CDR1 and CDR2: SGHNT, YYREEE (reference sequence). The CDR3 runs 19 residues. V trimming: 7 bases; J trimming: 0 bases; junction bases outside the gene matches: 15. Here the CDR3 reads CASSAPGLAAVSSYNEQFF. The CDR3 coding sequence is TGTGCCAGCTCGGCCCCGGGACTAGCGGCAGTGAGCTCCTACAATGAGCAGTTCTTC.

The chain has TRBV5-1 and TRBJ2-3; no clear D gene. Germline CDR1 and CDR2: SGHRS and YFSETQ. V lost 0 bases and J lost 1, with 12 bases in between. The CDR3 is 16 residues long. Written as DNA, the CDR3 is TGCGCCAGCAGCTTGGGTGGGGTGTCTGGCACAGATACGCAGTATTTT. Protein: CASSLGGVSGTDTQYF.

The V call is TRBV28, the J call TRBJ2-5, with D hard to call. From germline, CDR1 is MDHEN and CDR2 SYDVKM. CDR3 length: 12 residues. Trimming cost V 5 bases and J 0 bases, with 4 bases left between them. The CDR3 loop reads CASSEYQETQYF. The CDR3 coding sequence is TGTGCCAGCAGTGAGTACCAAGAGACCCAGTACTTC.

The chain couples TRBV7-2 to TRBJ2-3; 9 bases fit TRBD2. Trimming removed 3 bases from V and 1 base from J; junction bases left unmatched: 14. Per germline, CDR1 SGHTA and CDR2 FQGNSA. CDR3 size: 19 residues. CDR3 protein: CASSFGISVAGGGTDTQYF. In DNA form, the CDR3 reads TGTGCCAGCAGCTTTGGCATCTCAGTCGCGGGGGGGGGCACAGATACGCAGTATTTT.

The chain combines TRBV30 with TRBJ2-6, with unresolved D. The ends were cut back, 2 bases at V and 5 bases at J, with 13 bases in the middle. CDR1 and CDR2 (germline): GTSNPN, SVGIG (reference sequence). This CDR3 contains 15 residues. The CDR3 loop is CAWSTARARANVLTF. The DNA for the CDR3 is TGTGCCTGGAGTACGGCTCGTGCGAGGGCCAACGTCCTGACTTTC.

The chain joins TRBV5-1 to TRBJ2-5, with D perhaps matching TRBD1 or TRBD2 (5 bases each). Germline CDR1 and CDR2: SGHRS and YFSETQ. The V and J ends lost 0 bases and 5 bases respectively, with 8 bases between them. The CDR3 totals 13 residues. CDR3 nucleotides: TGCGCCAGCAGCTTGGTAGGGACGGAGACCCAGTACTTC. Protein product: CASSLVGTETQYF. Full variable domain (outside the CDR3, taken from reference TRBV5-1 and TRBJ2-5): KAGVTQTPRYLIKTRGQQVTLSCSPISGHRSVSWYQQTPGQGLQFLFEYFSETQRNKGNFPGRFSGRQFSNSRSEMNVSTLELGDSALYLCASSLVGTETQYFGPGTRLLVL.

The V gene is TRBV4-1, the J gene TRBJ2-2; TRBD1 aligns across 8 bases. The CDR3 sequence is 16 residues long. Trimming took 5 bases from V and 6 from J; bases not matched to a gene: 11. Looked up from germline, CDR1 is MGHRA and CDR2 is YSYEKL. The CDR3 DNA reads TGCGCCAGCAGCATGATTTTGACAGGGGCGGCCGGGGAGCTGTTTTTT. Translation gives CASSMILTGAAGELFF.

The CDR3 DNA reads as TGTGCCAGCAGCTTAAGGGCATCGGGCAGGGGGACCGTCACCGGGGAGCTGTTTTTT. This translates into CASSLRASGRGTVTGELFF. V gene TRBV11-2 combines with J gene TRBJ2-2, with 7 positions matching TRBD1. J lost 4 bases, V lost 2 bases, and 16 bases had no gene match. This CDR3 has 19 amino acids. Germline V gives CDR1 SGHAT, CDR2 FQNNGV.

The rearrangement links TRBV5-4 to TRBJ1-2; TRBD1 is a possible D gene (6 bases). The germline CDR1 and CDR2 sequences are SGHNT and YYREEE (reference sequence). This CDR3 comprises 14 residues. V shed 4 bases and J shed 4 bases, with 14 bases lying between them. The CDR3 here is CASSLQGLFYGYTF. The DNA for the CDR3 is TGTGCCAGCAGCCTACAGGGCCTTTTCTATGGCTACACCTTC.

The V and J genes are TRBV10-3 and TRBJ2-5, with D maybe TRBD1 (6 bases). V lost 10 bases and J 3 bases, leaving 12 bases between the germline ends. The CDR3 contains 12 residues. CDR1 and CDR2 from the germline V gene are ENHRY and SYGVKD. The CDR3 loop reads CATSGAEETQYF. In DNA form, the CDR3 reads TGTGCCACCTCAGGGGCGGAAGAGACCCAGTACTTC.

This clone has a handful of counts. V is TRBV27 and J is TRBJ1-6, with unresolved D. Per the germline V gene, CDR1 is MNHEY and CDR2 is SMNVEV (reference sequence). V was cut by 6 bases and J by 6 bases, with 6 bases left in between. The CDR3 is made up of 12 amino acids. The CDR3 reads CASRGFNSPLHF. DNA of the CDR3: TGTGCCAGCAGGGGGTTTAATTCACCCCTCCACTTT.

This chain connects TRBV7-2 to TRBJ1-6, with TRBD1 as a possible D gene (5 bases). The ends were cut back, 5 bases at V and 4 bases at J, with 12 bases in the middle. The CDR3 spans 15 residues. Germline V gene lookup returns CDR1 SGHTA and CDR2 FQGNSA. The CDR3 loop is CASSLRGAYNSPLHF. In nucleotides, the CDR3 is TGTGCCAGCAGCCTCAGAGGGGCTTATAATTCACCCCTCCACTTT. The whole variable domain, remainder taken from reference TRBV7-2 and TRBJ1-6, is GAGVSQSPSNKVTEKGKDVELRCDPISGHTALYWYRQSLGQGLEFLIYFQGNSAPDKSGLPSDRFSAERTGGSVSTLTIQRTQQEDSAVYLCASSLRGAYNSPLHFGNGTRLTVT.

The CDR3 protein is CASSLDRERVSNSPLHF. CDR3 bases: TGCGCCAGCAGCCTGGACAGGGAGCGGGTTAGTAATTCACCCCTCCACTTT. This chain joins TRBV5-1 and TRBJ1-6; TRBD1 matches at 8 bases. This CDR3 spans 17 amino acids. J gave up 6 bases and V 4 bases, and 12 bases lay outside the gene matches. The germline V gene encodes CDR1 SGHRS and CDR2 YFSETQ.

This clone has a single count. The rearrangement joins TRBV14 to TRBJ2-7; D remains ambiguous. Per germline, CDR1 SGHDN and CDR2 FVKESK. The CDR3 spans 15 residues. Deletions cut 2 bases from V and 6 bases from J, with 17 bases between. The CDR3: CASSQTRVGYREQYF. CDR3 nucleotides: TGTGCCAGCAGCCAAACCCGGGTGGGGTATCGCGAGCAGTACTTC.

The chain is built from TRBV6-5 and TRBJ2-5, with TRBD1 matching 10 bases. Germline lookup yields CDR1 MNHEY and CDR2 SVGAGI. This CDR3 has 13 amino acids. Trimming removed 6 bases from V and 6 bases from J; junction bases left unmatched: 4. The CDR3 bases are TGTGCCAGCAGGACAGGGGGCGGGAAGACCCAGTACTTC. This translates into CASRTGGGKTQYF.